Below are 17 T cell receptor beta chains sequenced from a single sample in a study of CD8 T cells in Susac syndrome. Random hexamers were used to reverse transcribe the RNA input (about 0.5 to 1 ug). MiXCR was run by TCRdb on the immunoSEQ multiplex PCR reads, yielding one entry per CDR3 protein. The sample contains roughly 200,000 distinct CDR3 sequences, roughly 90% of which appear only once. The source material was CD4+ T cells from PBMCs. The receptors were sampled from a human donor with Susac syndrome.

In this sample, this clonotype turned up once. The V call is TRBV30, the J call TRBJ2-1; 14 nucleotides line up with TRBD2. This CDR3 spans 12 amino acids. Trimming at V came to 2 bases and at J to 14 bases, leaving 2 bases not matched to a gene. Germline V gene data show CDR1 as GTSNPN and CDR2 as SVGIG (reference sequence). Here the CDR3 DNA reads TGTGCCTGGAGTAAGGGACTAGCGGGGGAGTTCTTC. Encoded protein: CAWSKGLAGEFF.

This chain uses TRBV5-4 with TRBJ2-1, with a weak D call TRBD1 (6 bases). The CDR3 runs 15 residues. Trimming stripped 3 bases from V and 7 bases from J, with 17 bases between. The germline CDR1 and CDR2 sequences are SGHNT and YYREEE (reference sequence). DNA for the CDR3: TGTGCCAGCAGCTCTCGGTCTTCCCAGGGGAATGAGCAGTTCTTC. Protein product: CASSSRSSQGNEQFF.

This sequence joins TRBV4-2 and TRBJ2-2, with D perhaps TRBD1 (6 bases). The CDR3 totals 15 residues. Trimming cost V 3 bases and J 0 bases, with 8 bases left between them. Germline CDR1 LGHNA, CDR2 YNFKEQ. The chain's CDR3 is CASSHEGANTGELFF. Here the CDR3 DNA reads TGTGCCAGCAGCCATGAGGGGGCGAACACCGGGGAGCTGTTTTTT.

The V gene is TRBV2, the J gene TRBJ2-7, with D tentatively TRBD1 (6 bases). Germline CDR1 reads SNHLY; CDR2 reads FYNNEI. V lost 5 bases and J 10 bases, leaving 21 bases between the germline ends. CDR3 size: 14 residues. CDR3 residues: CASSPRGRGSPQYF. The CDR3 region has the DNA TGTGCCAGCAGTCCCCGAGGCAGGGGAAGTCCCCAGTACTTC. Combining the CDR3 with reference TRBV2 and TRBJ2-7 gives the whole variable domain EPEVTQTPSHQVTQMGQEVILRCVPISNHLYFYWYRQILGQKVEFLVSFYNNEISEKSEIFDDQFSVERPDGSNFTLKIRSTKLEDSAMYFCASSPRGRGSPQYFGPGTRLTVT.

The CDR3 nucleotides read TGTGCCAGCACCACAACGAACAATGAGCAGTTCTTC. Translated: CASTTTNNEQFF. J is TRBJ2-1 and V is TRBV28; D remains unclear. V shed 7 bases and J shed 5 bases, with 9 bases lying between them. Germline V gene sequence: CDR1 MDHEN, CDR2 SYDVKM. This CDR3 has 12 residues.

The chain carries TRBV12-2 and TRBJ1-1; TRBD1 was called by the table and not checked on the DNA. TRBV12-2 is an annotated pseudogene. The CDR3 length is 18 residues. For the CDR3, the DNA is TGTGCAAGTCGCCGAACGCAATCGGGACAGTTCCAGTACACTGAAGCTTTCTTT. Residues: CASRRTQSGQFQYTEAFF.

This chain links TRBV20-1 with TRBJ1-2; 9 bases are a match to TRBD1. The CDR3 consists of 14 residues. CDR1 and CDR2 from the germline V gene are DFQATT and SNEGSKA (reference sequence). CDR3 sequence (DNA): TGCAGCCTGATTCCGGGACAGGGAGAGGATGGCTACACCTTC. Amino acid sequence: CSLIPGQGEDGYTF.

V gene TRBV6-6 combines with J gene TRBJ2-7, with 8 nucleotides matching TRBD2. CDR3 length: 16 residues. Germline CDR1 is MNHNY and CDR2 is SVGAGI (reference sequence). The J segment lost 2 bases and the V segment lost 10 bases, leaving 16 bases of the junction unmatched. DNA for the CDR3: TGTGCCATCCTCTTTGGCCTCGGGACTAGGACCTACGAGCAGTACTTC. Translation gives CAILFGLGTRTYEQYF.

The chain carries TRBV20-1 and TRBJ2-2, with 7 bases fitting TRBD2. There are 17 residues in the CDR3. Germline loops: CDR1 DFQATT, CDR2 SNEGSKA (reference sequence). J lost 1 base, V lost 0 bases, and 8 bases had no gene match. This CDR3 is CSARDPRGSLNTGELFF. The CDR3 DNA reads as TGCAGTGCTAGAGATCCGCGGGGGTCCCTGAACACCGGGGAGCTGTTTTTT.

The CDR3 coding sequence is TGCGCCAGCAGCTTGGAGGGACTAGACATGGGCTCCTACAATGAGCAGTTCTTC. This sequence encodes CASSLEGLDMGSYNEQFF. This chain connects TRBV5-1 to TRBJ2-1, with 8 bases fitting TRBD2. Looked up from germline, CDR1 is SGHRS and CDR2 is YFSETQ. This CDR3 has 18 amino acids. Trimming removed 0 bases from V and 0 bases from J; junction bases left unmatched: 8.

V is TRBV10-3 and J is TRBJ1-4, with 10 bases identical to TRBD1. The CDR3 is 13 amino acids. J lost 8 bases, V lost 10 bases, and 7 bases had no gene match. Per germline, CDR1 ENHRY and CDR2 SYGVKD. The CDR3, as DNA: TGTGCCAGCGCTGGGACAGGGGAGGAAAAACTGTTTTTT. The encoded protein is CASAGTGEEKLFF.

The chain links TRBV20-1 to TRBJ2-5; the D is unclear. Germline loops: CDR1 DFQATT, CDR2 SNEGSKA (reference sequence). The V end lost 0 bases, the J end lost 4 bases, and 6 bases lay between the germline ends. The CDR3 runs 12 residues. The CDR3 reads CSARDLLETQYF. Written as DNA, the CDR3 is TGCAGTGCTAGAGATCTTCTAGAGACCCAGTACTTC.

This clonotype is a singleton in its sample. This chain uses TRBV2 with TRBJ2-1; D not certain. V lost 4 bases and J 0 bases, leaving 7 bases between the germline ends. This CDR3 region has 14 residues. Looked up from germline, CDR1 is SNHLY and CDR2 is FYNNEI. CDR3 residues: CASSVRSSYNEQFF. Written as DNA, the CDR3 is TGTGCCAGCAGTGTGCGGAGCTCCTACAATGAGCAGTTCTTC.

The chain has TRBV5-6 and TRBJ1-6; D remains ambiguous. The germline V and J ends were trimmed by 4 bases and 9 bases, with 20 bases remaining between them. In germline, CDR1 is SGHDT, CDR2 YYEEEE. This CDR3 has 16 residues. CDR3 nucleotide sequence: TGTGCCAGCAGCCCCCTCACCGGAGGCACCAGTTCACCCCTCCACTTT. Protein sequence: CASSPLTGGTSSPLHF.

The chain combines TRBV30 with TRBJ2-6; tentative D call: TRBD2 (5 bases). V dropped 2 bases and J dropped 1 base, with 9 bases sitting between them. The length of the CDR3 is 15 residues. In germline, CDR1 is GTSNPN, CDR2 SVGIG (reference sequence). CDR3 residues: CAWSSRRSGANVLTF. In DNA form, the CDR3 reads TGTGCCTGGAGTTCGCGGAGGTCTGGGGCCAACGTCCTGACTTTC.

The chain recombines TRBV5-1 with TRBJ2-3; 9 bases line up with TRBD1. Per the germline V gene, CDR1 is SGHRS and CDR2 is YFSETQ. Trimming removed 3 bases from V and 0 bases from J; junction bases left unmatched: 2. This CDR3 spans 15 amino acids. The CDR3 sequence is CASSSGTGSTDTQYF. CDR3 DNA: TGCGCCAGCAGCTCGGGGACAGGGAGCACAGATACGCAGTATTTT.

This sequence joins TRBV12-3 or TRBV12-4 and TRBJ2-3; 13 bases agree with TRBD2. CDR3 length equals 15 residues. V gave up 6 bases and J gave up 6 bases; unmatched junction bases: 6. The CDR3 nucleotides are TGTGCCAGCAGAGTACTAGCGGGAGGGCGCGATACGCAGTATTTT. It codes for CASRVLAGGRDTQYF.